The present TCR beta chain was sequenced within a study of T cell responses to AZD1222 COVID-19 vaccine. Sequenced by immunoSEQ multiplex PCR; TCRdb stores in-frame clones only, minus some. Of 90,000 to 120,000 clones listed, 70% to 90% are singletons. Broader study findings: Baseline seropositivity characterized only a handful of AZD1222 recipients.

A word on this clone: Antigen: not known.

The CDR3 is 17 residues long. CDR1 KGHSH and CDR2 LQKENI come from the germline V gene. Trimming took off 1 base at V and 3 bases at J, with 15 bases between the two ends. This rearrangement joins TRBV18 to TRBJ1-4; the D gene is possibly TRBD1 (5 bases). The TCR originated in an adult who received the AZD1222 COVID-19 vaccine. Sequencing used peripheral blood, obtained 28 days after the second AZD1222 dose. The CDR3 here is CASSPQGTLGANEKLFF. Here the CDR3 DNA reads TGTGCCAGCTCACCACAGGGGACCTTAGGAGCTAATGAAAAACTGTTTTTT.